One sample yielded the 25 T cell receptor beta chains listed below, sequenced in a study of blood T cells in healthy people across ages. Combining a sample-barcoded 5' primer with a J-beta primer mix, a second PCR ran for 7 to 11 cycles. TCRdb re-called the 5' RACE reads with MiXCR, one entry per CDR3 protein. The profile shows about 1,800,000 distinct CDR3 sequences, under 30% of them singletons. Sequences were obtained from blood. These receptors originate from a woman in her 30s in good health.

The rearrangement links TRBV5-1 to TRBJ1-5; possibly TRBD1 for D (6 bases). The CDR3 has 17 residues. The germline V and J ends were trimmed by 0 bases and 0 bases, with 13 bases remaining between them. From germline, CDR1 is SGHRS and CDR2 YFSETQ. CDR3 amino acids: CASSLEHLGGSNQPQHF. As DNA, the CDR3 is TGCGCCAGCAGCTTGGAACACCTAGGGGGTAGCAATCAGCCCCAGCATTTT.

This clonotype was detected once. The CDR3 DNA sequence: TGCGCCAGCAGCTTGACAGGGGGCGCGGCGGACTATGGCTACACCTTC. It translates to CASSLTGGAADYGYTF. The chain combines TRBV5-1 with TRBJ1-2; TRBD1 aligns across 9 bases. Unmatched junction bases numbered 7, after V lost 1 base and J lost 3 bases. This CDR3 contains 16 residues. In germline, CDR1 is SGHRS, CDR2 YFSETQ.

The chain recombines TRBV7-2 with TRBJ2-4, with D unresolved. V was shortened by 10 bases and J by 13 bases, with 29 bases between the two germline ends. The CDR3 length is 15 residues. The V gene's germline CDR1 is SGHTA and CDR2 FQGNSA. Here the CDR3 reads CAIPHSSSSYNEQYF. The CDR3 DNA sequence: TGTGCCATCCCCCACAGCTCGAGCTCCTACAATGAGCAGTACTTC.

This clonotype occurred a few times. The rearrangement uses TRBV14 and TRBJ2-1, with 7 bases lining up with TRBD2. The length of the CDR3 is 15 residues. V gave up 0 bases and J gave up 2 bases; unmatched junction bases: 1. From germline, CDR1 is SGHDN and CDR2 FVKESK. The CDR3 region has the DNA TGTGCCAGCAGCCAAGAGGCGGGAGCCTACAATGAGCAGTTCTTC. Its protein is CASSQEAGAYNEQFF.

This clonotype was observed a few times. The chain links TRBV24-1 to TRBJ2-5; D is perhaps TRBD1 or TRBD2 (6 bases each). The DNA end is a closer match to TRBJ2-7, so the J assignment may be wrong. Germline CDR1 and CDR2: KGHDR and SFDVKD. This CDR3 has 13 residues. The CDR3 reads CATRLQGGSEQYF. In nucleotides, the CDR3 is TGTGCCACCAGACTACAGGGAGGTAGCGAGCAGTACTTC.

This clonotype appeared a few times. The V gene is TRBV29-1, the J gene TRBJ1-4; 11 bases match TRBD1. After removal of 7 bases from V and 16 bases from J, the junction contained 17 bases not matched to a gene. Germline lookup yields CDR1 SQVTM and CDR2 ANQGSEA. This CDR3 contains 14 residues. The CDR3 region has the DNA TGCAGCGCCGGAACCGGGACAGGGGGAAGGATTGGGTTTTTT. This encodes CSAGTGTGGRIGFF. Based on the CDR3 plus reference TRBV29-1 and TRBJ1-4, the full variable domain is SAVISQKPSRDICQRGTSLTIQCQVDSQVTMMFWYRQQPGQSLTLIATANQGSEATYESGFVIDKFPISRPNLTFSTLTVSNMSPEDSSIYLCSAGTGTGGRIGFFGSGTQLSVL.

This clonotype came up many times. The genes are TRBV2 and TRBJ2-7; D ambiguous. V gave up 7 bases and J gave up 5 bases, with 12 bases separating them. There are 12 residues in the CDR3. Germline V gene sequence: CDR1 SNHLY, CDR2 FYNNEI. CDR3 amino acids: CASIRSGNEQYF. CDR3 DNA: TGTGCCAGCATTAGATCAGGAAACGAGCAGTACTTC.

The V gene is TRBV29-1, the J gene TRBJ2-5; D is unresolved. The CDR3 length is 12 residues. Trimming stripped 8 bases from V and 3 bases from J, with 13 bases between. Germline CDR1 SQVTM, CDR2 ANQGSEA. DNA for the CDR3: TGCAGCTCCGCGCGCGGTAAAGAGACCCAGTACTTC. It translates to CSSARGKETQYF. Drawing the rest from reference TRBV29-1 and TRBJ2-5, the complete variable domain is SAVISQKPSRDICQRGTSLTIQCQVDSQVTMMFWYRQQPGQSLTLIATANQGSEATYESGFVIDKFPISRPNLTFSTLTVSNMSPEDSSIYLCSSARGKETQYFGPGTRLLVL.

This chain uses TRBV3-1 with TRBJ1-1, with a possible D match to TRBD1 (6 bases). V was shortened by 6 bases and J by 7 bases, with 12 bases between the two germline ends. There are 12 residues in the CDR3. Germline CDR1 and CDR2: LGHDT and YNNKEL (reference sequence). The CDR3: CASSRGYDEAFF. CDR3 coding DNA: TGTGCCAGCAGTAGGGGGTATGATGAAGCTTTCTTT.

The CDR3 sequence is CASSLRPGQPDNEQFF. DNA of the CDR3: TGTGCCAGCAGCTTACGTCCGGGACAACCCGACAATGAGCAGTTCTTC. J is TRBJ2-1 and V is TRBV11-1, with D possibly being TRBD1 (6 bases). CDR1 and CDR2 (germline): SGHAT, FQDESV (reference sequence). Between the trimmed V and J ends, which lost 2 bases and 5 bases, there was a span of 16 bases. This CDR3 is 16 amino acids long. Full variable domain (missing parts from reference TRBV11-1 and TRBJ2-1): EAEVAQSPRYKITEKSQAVAFWCDPISGHATLYWYRQILGQGPELLVQFQDESVVDDSQLPKDRFSAERLKGVDSTLKIQPAELGDSAMYLCASSLRPGQPDNEQFFGPGTRLTVL.

Ten or more counts support this clonotype. This chain uses TRBV12-3 or TRBV12-4 with TRBJ2-1; no firm D call. With 0 bases removed from V and 10 bases from J, the gap between germline ends came to 4 bases. This CDR3 is built from 11 residues. The CDR3 DNA is TGTGCCAGCAGTTTAGCGCACGAGCAGTTCTTC. This translates into CASSLAHEQFF.

This chain joins TRBV6-2 or TRBV6-3 and TRBJ1-6; D not certain. Per germline, CDR1 MNHEY and CDR2 SVGEGT. The CDR3 extends over 16 amino acids. Trimming took 0 bases from V and 11 from J, leaving 17 bases between them. CDR3 region: CASSYSAGVAPTPLHF. The CDR3 DNA sequence: TGTGCCAGCAGTTACTCGGCTGGGGTTGCGCCTACACCCCTCCACTTT.

This clonotype was recorded at least ten times. The CDR3 bases are TGCAGTGCTAGACTACTTAGCGACTCCTACAATGAGCAGTTCTTC. Translated: CSARLLSDSYNEQFF. The J gene is TRBJ2-1, the V gene TRBV20-1, with a tentative D call TRBD2 (5 bases). Trimming took off 2 bases at V and 0 bases at J, with 11 bases between the two ends. Germline loops: CDR1 DFQATT, CDR2 SNEGSKA (reference sequence). The CDR3 spans 15 residues.

Of note for this clonotype: A much larger clone differs from this one at a single base, so this may be a read error. CDR3 in DNA: TGTGCCGGCAGCTTAGAGGTGGGCGGTATGAAGACCCAGTACTTC. This sequence encodes CAGSLEVGGMKTQYF. The gene calls are TRBV11-2 and TRBJ2-5; no reliable D call. The CDR3 runs to 15 residues. Germline CDR1 SGHAT, CDR2 FQNNGV.

This clonotype is a singleton in its sample. The chain couples TRBV5-1 to TRBJ1-1; 9 bases match TRBD1. The CDR3 covers 13 residues. V lost 4 bases, J lost 6 bases, and 4 bases stayed unmatched. Germline V CDR1 and CDR2: SGHRS, YFSETQ. The CDR3 nucleotides read TGCGCCAGCAGCGGGGGACAGGGAGCTGAAGCTTTCTTT. It specifies CASSGGQGAEAFF. The full variable domain, rest sourced from reference TRBV5-1 and TRBJ1-1, is KAGVTQTPRYLIKTRGQQVTLSCSPISGHRSVSWYQQTPGQGLQFLFEYFSETQRNKGNFPGRFSGRQFSNSRSEMNVSTLELGDSALYLCASSGGQGAEAFFGQGTRLTVV.

The V call is TRBV5-1, the J call TRBJ2-5; D assignment may be TRBD1 or TRBD2 (6 bases each). The CDR3 extends over 15 amino acids. Germline V gene lookup returns CDR1 SGHRS and CDR2 YFSETQ. Trimming stripped 0 bases from V and 11 bases from J, with 20 bases between. The CDR3 sequence is CASSLAGAIYNEQYF. CDR3 coding DNA: TGCGCCAGCAGCTTGGCGGGGGCCATCTACAATGAGCAGTACTTC.

This clonotype was recorded a few times. The J gene is TRBJ2-1, the V gene TRBV30, with 9 bases that match TRBD2. This CDR3 is 14 amino acids long. V dropped 1 base and J dropped 7; count of bases not matched to a gene: 5. Germline lookup yields CDR1 GTSNPN and CDR2 SVGIG (reference sequence). CDR3 DNA sequence: TGTGCCTGGAGTGGGACTAGCGCCAGGAATGAGCAGTTCTTC. Translated, it gives CAWSGTSARNEQFF.

This clonotype was counted only a few times. The V gene is TRBV5-1, the J gene TRBJ2-2; tentative D call: TRBD1 (6 bases). The V end lost 3 bases, the J end lost 6 bases, and 12 bases lay between the germline ends. The germline gives CDR1 SGHRS, CDR2 YFSETQ. The CDR3 runs to 14 residues. CDR3 sequence (DNA): TGCGCCAGCAGCTCCGGACAGTCAGCCGGGGAGCTGTTTTTT. It encodes CASSSGQSAGELFF.

This chain joins TRBV7-2 and TRBJ2-7; tentatively, D is TRBD2 (7 bases). From germline, CDR1 is SGHTA and CDR2 FQGNSA. This CDR3 spans 17 amino acids. The V end lost 5 bases, the J end lost 5 bases, and 25 bases lay between the germline ends. CDR3 residues: CASSAGLGGGGSNEQYF. In nucleotides, the CDR3 is TGTGCCAGCAGCGCCGGCCTTGGGGGCGGGGGTTCCAACGAGCAGTACTTC.

This clonotype has a handful of counts. The J gene is TRBJ1-5, the V gene TRBV12-3 or TRBV12-4, with D unresolved. The CDR3 has 13 amino acids. V was clipped by 5 bases and J by 7 bases, with 12 bases between them. The CDR3 nucleotides are TGTGCCAGCAGTCTGGGTTCAAGGCAGCCCCAGCATTTT. This codes for CASSLGSRQPQHF.

The CDR3 sequence is CASSVTAGGKSPLHF. CDR3 DNA: TGTGCCAGCAGCGTTACAGCAGGGGGCAAATCACCCCTCCACTTT. The chain links TRBV9 to TRBJ1-6; 8 positions match TRBD1. J lost 10 bases, V lost 2 bases, and 8 bases had no gene match. Germline V gene lookup returns CDR1 SGDLS and CDR2 YYNGEE. This CDR3 has 15 amino acids. Full variable domain (outside the CDR3, taken from reference TRBV9 and TRBJ1-6): DSGVTQTPKHLITATGQRVTLRCSPRSGDLSVYWYQQSLDQGLQFLIQYYNGEERAKGNILERFSAQQFPDLHSELNLSSLELGDSALYFCASSVTAGGKSPLHFGNGTRLTVT.

The rearrangement links TRBV20-1 to TRBJ2-3; D is undetermined. V dropped 5 bases and J dropped 2 bases, with 11 bases sitting between them. This CDR3 is built from 13 residues. Germline CDR1 and CDR2: DFQATT and SNEGSKA (reference sequence). CDR3 protein: CSALVRDTDTQYF. Here the CDR3 DNA reads TGCAGTGCTCTAGTGAGAGACACAGATACGCAGTATTTT.

The chain has TRBV11-2 and TRBJ2-1; 7 positions match TRBD1. Per the germline V gene, CDR1 is SGHAT and CDR2 is FQNNGV. CDR3 size: 16 residues. V lost 4 bases, J lost 0 bases, and 6 bases stayed unmatched. CDR3 sequence: CASSSTGDYSYNEQFF. CDR3 bases: TGTGCCAGCAGCTCTACAGGGGATTACTCCTACAATGAGCAGTTCTTC.

The V call is TRBV5-1, the J call TRBJ1-1, with D unclear. The CDR3 has 12 amino acids. Per germline, CDR1 SGHRS and CDR2 YFSETQ. Trimming pared 5 bases from V and 8 bases from J, leaving 13 bases between. The CDR3 DNA follows: TGCGCCAGCAGTTCGGTTCTAAAGGAAGCTTTCTTT. Translated: CASSSVLKEAFF.

Many counts were recorded for this clonotype. V gene TRBV7-2 combines with J gene TRBJ2-7; perhaps TRBD1 as D (6 bases). Germline-derived CDR1 and CDR2 are SGHTA and FQGNSA. The CDR3 extends over 14 amino acids. V gave up 4 bases and J gave up 4 bases, with 14 bases separating them. The CDR3 coding sequence is TGTGCCAGCAGCTCCACGACAGGATGGTACGAGCAGTACTTC. Amino acid sequence: CASSSTTGWYEQYF.